This T cell receptor beta chain is from a study of blood T cell repertoires in COVID-19 (dated by TCRdb to 2019 to 2021). Regarding the research as a whole: Samples from collaborators originated in the United States, Italy and Spain and spanned both the acute and convalescent phases of COVID-19. The prospective study material was composed of cDNA or gDNA derived from T cells, B-cell-depleted T cells, or PBMCs. The dataset comprised deeply sampled blood TCRbeta repertoires from subjects exposed to, actively infected with, or recovered from COVID-19. The repertoires were released in a freely available public database intended as a resource for research on the immune response to SARS-CoV-2. Samples were obtained from the ongoing ImmuneRACE study (first 160 participants) and from 1,000 to 1,500 subjects provided by 6 global collaborators. Nearly every sample came with metadata listing a de-identified subject ID, COVID-19 status, age in years and sex. Where available, HLA class I and class II types were obtained from metadata supplied by the sample provider rather than from assay-based typing. The investigation overall reported the following: The amount of clinical and demographic metadata varied by source and participant and was provided uncurated.

The germline V gene encodes CDR1 MNHEY and CDR2 SVGAGI. Trimming takes 0 bases from V and 0 bases from J, and the germline ends sit 9 bases apart. The CDR3, cysteine through phenylalanine, is 16 amino acids long. The read is trimmed to its CDR3 DNA, 48 bases read in frame from base 1. Notes on this clone: Its antigen is not yet known. Base-call qualities are not available, and no considerably larger clone is one nucleotide away.

TCRbeta CDR3 regions were amplified from genomic DNA using the immunoSEQ Assay, a bias-controlled multiplex PCR. The authors' pipeline ran thus. Within the assay, amplification of reference gene primers was used to estimate how many nucleated cells each sample contained. Sequence reads were collapsed and filtered to measure the absolute abundance of every unique TCRbeta CDR3 rearrangement. For each sample, productive Simpson clonality was calculated as the square root of Simpson's diversity index over productive rearrangements. The immuneACCESS repertoire file appears here via TCRdb, limited to in-frame rearrangements. These files lack a portion of the clones; in checked studies, under half of the deficit traces to unresolved V genes, and the cause of the others is not known. V and J calls and clone size follow that table, whereas D and trimming were derived from the DNA. Across this sample there are about 250,000 clones, with about 88% seen only once. Clones ranked in the top ten supply 2% to 2.5% of the sample.

Another Seattle source contributed samples from volunteer blood donors who had recovered from COVID-19. Collaborating institutions collected whole blood in K2EDTA tubes following their own protocols. For TCRbeta analysis, collaborator samples were shipped as frozen whole blood, as isolated PBMCs, or as DNA extracted from either sample type. Sample: peripheral blood. This clonotype was obtained from a woman in her forties who had recovered from COVID-19. The chain is made from TRBV6-5 and TRBJ2-1; TRBD2 is a possible D gene, resting on 6 matching bases. The CDR3 amino acid sequence is: CASSYSGGASYNEQFF. The bases read TGTGCCAGCAGTTACTCGGGGGGAGCCTCCTACAATGAGCAGTTCTTC.